Shown below are 9 T cell receptor beta chains from a single sample sequenced in a study of T cell responses to AZD1222 COVID-19 vaccine. The repertoire was sequenced with immunoSEQ multiplex PCR; TCRdb's copy has only in-frame clones and lacks some. The table records some 130,000 clones, just over 85% of them present only once. The material was peripheral blood, obtained on day 0 of AZD1222 vaccination. The receptors originated from an adult in good health.

This chain's CDR3 is CASSAPAGEKLFF. CDR3 coding DNA: TGTGCCAGTTCGGCCCCGGCGGGTGAAAAACTGTTTTTT. The chain links TRBV19 to TRBJ1-4; D gene uncertain. The CDR3 is 13 amino acids. V shed 8 bases and J shed 7 bases, with 14 bases lying between them. The germline V gene has CDR1 LNHDA and CDR2 SQIVND (reference sequence).

V gene TRBV5-4 combines with J gene TRBJ2-5; 8 nucleotides align to TRBD1. The germline CDR1 and CDR2 sequences are SGHNT and YYREEE (reference sequence). This CDR3 is built from 15 residues. J gave up 2 bases and V 4 bases, and 7 bases lay outside the gene matches. DNA of the CDR3: TGTGCCAGCAGCACACGGACAGGGTATCAAGAGACCCAGTACTTC. Translating it yields CASSTRTGYQETQYF.

The sample holds one count of this clone. This chain connects TRBV12-3 or TRBV12-4 to TRBJ2-7; D call uncertain. The V gene lost 5 bases and the J gene lost 0 bases, with 2 bases spanning the gap. The CDR3 runs 11 residues. In DNA, the CDR3 is TGTGCCAGCAGTATCTCCTACGAGCAGTACTTC. This translates into CASSISYEQYF.

The chain has TRBV18 and TRBJ1-1; no reliable D call. CDR1 is KGHSH, CDR2 LQKENI, per germline. This CDR3 contains 13 residues. V gave up 4 bases and J gave up 1 base, with 7 bases separating them. CDR3 DNA: TGTGCCAGCTCACGTCAGGAGAACACTGAAGCTTTCTTT. Protein product: CASSRQENTEAFF. Full variable domain (remainder filled in from reference TRBV18 and TRBJ1-1): NAGVMQNPRHLVRRRGQEARLRCSPMKGHSHVYWYRQLPEEGLKFMVYLQKENIIDESGMPKERFSAEFPKEGPSILRIQQVVRGDSAAYFCASSRQENTEAFFGQGTRLTVV.

The chain joins TRBV9 to TRBJ2-7; tentatively, D is TRBD1 (5 bases). The CDR3 spans 14 residues. The V end lost 0 bases, the J end lost 3 bases, and 10 bases lay between the germline ends. Germline CDR1 is SGDLS and CDR2 is YYNGEE. The CDR3: CASSVAVGLYEQYF. In DNA, the CDR3 is TGTGCCAGCAGCGTAGCGGTGGGGCTCTACGAGCAGTACTTC.

V usage is TRBV4-3 and J usage is TRBJ2-7; 10 nucleotides align to TRBD2. The CDR3 has 19 residues. J was trimmed by 0 bases and V by 0 bases; bases with no gene match: 11. CDR1 is LGHNA and CDR2 is YSLEER in the germline V gene. The CDR3: CASSQDLTSGATSSYEQYF. The CDR3 region has the DNA TGCGCCAGCAGCCAAGATTTAACTAGCGGGGCCACCTCCTCCTACGAGCAGTACTTC.

The V call is TRBV28, the J call TRBJ1-1, with D unresolved. This CDR3 has 15 residues. CDR1 and CDR2 from the germline V gene are MDHEN and SYDVKM. Trimming took 2 bases from V and 1 from J, leaving 11 bases between them. DNA of the CDR3: TGTGCCAGCAGTTTAATCAGGCGGACGAACACTGAAGCTTTCTTT. Its protein product is CASSLIRRTNTEAFF.

The chain is built from TRBV9 and TRBJ2-7, with 7 nucleotides matching TRBD1. The germline V gene encodes CDR1 SGDLS and CDR2 YYNGEE. V was pared by 4 bases and J by 6 bases, with 4 bases of the junction left unmatched. CDR3 length: 12 residues. The CDR3 reads CASSPGQFEQYF. The CDR3 DNA follows: TGTGCCAGCAGCCCGGGACAGTTCGAGCAGTACTTC.

The V gene is TRBV19, the J gene TRBJ2-3; possibly TRBD1 or TRBD2 for D (5 bases each). V was pared by 9 bases and J by 0 bases, with 13 bases between. The CDR3 extends over 14 amino acids. Germline V gene data show CDR1 as LNHDA and CDR2 as SQIVND (reference sequence). As DNA, the CDR3 is TGTGCCAGCACGAGGGGAGAGAGCACAGATACGCAGTATTTT. Its translation: CASTRGESTDTQYF.